Below, 17 T cell receptor beta chains from the same sample are listed, as sequenced in a study of regulatory T cells in long-lasting Graves disease. Relying on iRepertoire HTBI primers and Arm-PCR of CDR3 regions, the team built TCR beta libraries. TCRdb reprocessed the multiplex PCR reads with MiXCR, giving one entry per CDR3 protein. The sample has around 450,000 distinct CDR3 sequences, 15% to 20% seen once. Time point given: newly diagnosed GD, antithyroid drugs for less than 3 months. PBMC RNA served as the TCR library source. This same sample was also taken into another study, of T cells in Graves' hyperthyroidism and ophthalmopathy.

The sample consisted of peripheral blood mononuclear cells (PBMCs), taken at new diagnosis, from a patient treated with antithyroid drugs. The receptors were gathered from a man aged 35-49 years with Graves disease.

This clonotype occurred many times. This chain joins TRBV10-3 and TRBJ2-7; the D is unclear. The CDR3 totals 12 residues. Trimming left V 1 base short and J 10 bases short, with 11 bases between. Germline values: CDR1 ENHRY, CDR2 SYGVKD. The CDR3 loop is CAISELRRNQYF. CDR3 nucleotides: TGTGCCATCAGTGAGTTGAGAAGGAACCAGTACTTC.

The chain employs TRBV27 and TRBJ2-1; 12 nucleotides agree with TRBD2. This CDR3 comprises 15 residues. V lost 5 bases to trimming and J lost 6 bases; unmatched junction nucleotides: 5. CDR1 MNHEY and CDR2 SMNVEV come from the germline V gene (reference sequence). The CDR3 is CASSTSSGRANEQFF. The CDR3 nucleotides are TGTGCCAGCAGTACCTCTAGCGGGAGGGCCAATGAGCAGTTCTTC.

The chain joins TRBV7-9 to TRBJ2-7; 8 nucleotides line up with TRBD1. The CDR3 is 13 residues long. Unmatched junction bases numbered 3, after V lost 5 bases and J lost 3 bases. Germline CDR1 is SEHNR and CDR2 is FQNEAQ (reference sequence). CDR3 loop: CASSKGQDYEQYF. CDR3 in DNA: TGTGCCAGCAGCAAGGGACAGGACTACGAGCAGTACTTC.

V gene TRBV15 combines with J gene TRBJ2-3; 7 bases fit TRBD2. The CDR3 runs 18 residues. Trimming at V came to 3 bases and at J to 3 bases, leaving 15 bases not matched to a gene. Germline lookup yields CDR1 LNHNV and CDR2 YYDKDF (reference sequence). The CDR3 sequence: CATSSVLGSGKQTDTQYF. The CDR3 DNA follows: TGTGCCACCAGCAGCGTCCTGGGGAGCGGGAAACAAACAGATACGCAGTATTTT.

This clonotype was recorded many times. CDR3 amino acids: CASQRGIGGNGYTF. The CDR3 region has the DNA TGTGCCAGCCAGCGCGGGATAGGCGGAAATGGCTACACCTTC. The chain links TRBV7-9 to TRBJ1-2; no definite D call. V lost 8 bases and J 6 bases, leaving 19 bases between the germline ends. The V gene's germline CDR1 is SEHNR and CDR2 FQNEAQ (reference sequence). The CDR3 has 14 amino acids.

The V and J genes are TRBV5-1 and TRBJ2-7; TRBD1 matches 8 bases. The CDR3 totals 15 residues. J lost 4 bases, V lost 0 bases, and 6 bases had no gene match. Germline loops: CDR1 SGHRS, CDR2 YFSETQ. The CDR3 sequence is CASSLGTGHHYEQYF. CDR3 sequence (DNA): TGCGCCAGCAGCTTGGGGACAGGGCATCATTACGAGCAGTACTTC.

This clonotype occurred many times. This chain uses TRBV18 with TRBJ2-2; 7 nucleotides align to TRBD2. Germline CDR1 is KGHSH and CDR2 is LQKENI. The trim removed 4 bases at V and 7 bases at J, leaving 15 bases unmatched. This CDR3 contains 17 residues. This CDR3 is CASSRDSGGPQFGELFF. The CDR3 DNA reads TGTGCCAGCTCACGAGACTCGGGAGGTCCTCAGTTCGGGGAGCTGTTTTTT.

This clonotype was picked up a small number of times. This chain joins TRBV2 and TRBJ1-5; possible D gene TRBD1, 5 bases. Germline V lookup: CDR1 SNHLY, CDR2 FYNNEI. V lost 7 bases, J lost 0 bases, and 13 bases lay in between. This CDR3 spans 15 amino acids. CDR3 residues: CASKGFRDSNQPQHF. The CDR3 nucleotides are TGTGCCAGCAAGGGCTTCAGGGATAGCAATCAGCCCCAGCATTTT.

The sample holds many counts of this clonotype. The J gene is TRBJ1-2, the V gene TRBV2; D is undetermined. Trimming removed 7 bases at V and 4 bases at J, with 10 bases between. The CDR3 is 12 residues long. The germline V gene has CDR1 SNHLY and CDR2 FYNNEI. The CDR3: CASMDRTYGYTF. CDR3 nucleotides: TGTGCCAGCATGGATCGGACCTATGGCTACACCTTC.

This clonotype appeared many times. The chain combines TRBV2 with TRBJ2-5; 12 bases match TRBD2. V gave up 6 bases and J gave up 5 bases; unmatched junction bases: 7. CDR1 SNHLY and CDR2 FYNNEI come from the germline V gene. CDR3 length: 15 residues. CDR3: CASRTSGRGFETQYF. CDR3 bases: TGTGCCAGCAGGACTAGCGGGAGAGGTTTTGAGACCCAGTACTTC.

This chain joins TRBV20-1 and TRBJ2-2; TRBD2 might be the D (6 bases). The CDR3 has 14 residues. Germline lookup yields CDR1 DFQATT and CDR2 SNEGSKA (reference sequence). Trimming removed 1 base from V and 3 bases from J, with 9 bases in between. The CDR3 spells CSARGDSYTGELFF. The CDR3 coding sequence is TGCAGTGCTAGAGGGGACTCCTACACCGGGGAGCTGTTTTTT.

This clonotype was detected only a few times. The chain couples TRBV24-1 to TRBJ2-3, with 11 bases that match TRBD1. The CDR3 is 15 amino acids. Germline V gives CDR1 KGHDR, CDR2 SFDVKD. J was trimmed by 4 bases and V by 6 bases; bases with no gene match: 5. CDR3 in amino acids: CATSTGQGGADTQYF. DNA for the CDR3: TGTGCCACCAGTACGGGACAGGGGGGGGCAGATACGCAGTATTTT.

The gene calls are TRBV20-1 and TRBJ2-7, with a tentative D call TRBD2 (6 bases). Germline loops: CDR1 DFQATT, CDR2 SNEGSKA (reference sequence). Trimming pared 6 bases from V and 5 bases from J, leaving 17 bases between. The CDR3 is 13 residues long. The CDR3 coding sequence is TGCAGTGCGCCCTCGAGGGCTAGCGACGAGCAGTACTTC. Protein product: CSAPSRASDEQYF.

Many counts were recorded for this clonotype. The CDR3 sequence: CASSLVNWNTGELFF. CDR3 nucleotide sequence: TGTGCCAGCAGTTTAGTGAATTGGAACACCGGGGAGCTGTTTTTT. V gene TRBV28 combines with J gene TRBJ2-2; D not certain. Per the germline V gene, CDR1 is MDHEN and CDR2 is SYDVKM. The CDR3 loop spans 15 amino acids. Trimming left V 2 bases short and J 1 base short, with 8 bases between. Using reference TRBV28 and TRBJ2-2 for the parts outside the CDR3, the full variable domain is DVKVTQSSRYLVKRTGEKVFLECVQDMDHENMFWYRQDPGLGLRLIYFSYDVKMKEKGDIPEGYSVSREKKERFSLILESASTNQTSMYLCASSLVNWNTGELFFGEGSRLTVL.

Turning to this clonotype: This likely stems from a read error, as it lies one base from a far larger clone. V and J are TRBV11-3 and TRBJ2-7; 7 nucleotides match TRBD2. The CDR3 loop spans 15 amino acids. Germline CDR1 SGHNT, CDR2 YENEEA. J gave up 7 bases and V 1 base, and 10 bases lay outside the gene matches. CDR3 sequence: CASSLAGGRYNEQYF. CDR3 in DNA: TGTGCCAGCAGCTTAGCGGGAGGTAGGTACAATGAGCAGTACTTC.

This clonotype was seen only a few times. The chain couples TRBV20-1 to TRBJ2-6, with D hard to call. Germline CDR1 DFQATT, CDR2 SNEGSKA (reference sequence). V lost 3 bases and J 2 bases, leaving 8 bases between the germline ends. There are 14 residues in the CDR3. The DNA for the CDR3 is TGCAGTGCTAGGGGCTACCCTGGGGCCAACGTCCTGACTTTC. Encoded protein: CSARGYPGANVLTF.

This clonotype was seen repeatedly, ten times or more. V and J are TRBV10-3 and TRBJ1-4, with D unclear. Per the germline V gene, CDR1 is ENHRY and CDR2 is SYGVKD. The germline V and J ends were trimmed by 0 bases and 8 bases, with 10 bases remaining between them. This CDR3 is 14 amino acids long. The CDR3 DNA is TGTGCCATCAGTGAGTCGAAGGGTGGGGAAAAACTGTTTTTT. Translation: CAISESKGGEKLFF.